Listed below are T cell receptor beta chains from one sample, sequenced in a study of vaccination and CD4 T cells after COVID-19. Their target antigens are unknown. Each CDR3 protein gets one entry after TCRdb re-called the PCR reads with MiXCR. This sample has 3,000 or so distinct CDR3 sequences, with less than 25% found just once. The source material was CD4+ T cells from blood, cultured in vitro. These receptors were taken from a human donor who had recovered from COVID-19. CDR3s include the opening cysteine and the closing phenylalanine or tryptophan. A D gene is named only where the DNA matches it firmly. Expanded clones are given a class, and other clones once, few, many or no size at all.

v_gene: TRBV2; d_gene: NA; j_gene: TRBJ1-2; abundance: NA; CDR3aa: CATEPGRTFYGYTF; CDR3nt: TGTGCCACAGAACCGGGCCGAACATTCTATGGCTACACCTTC
v_gene: TRBV7-8; d_gene: NA; j_gene: TRBJ1-5; abundance: few; CDR3aa: CASSSTQDSNQPQHF; CDR3nt: TGTGCCAGCAGCTCCACTCAGGATAGCAATCAGCCCCAGCATTTT
v_gene: TRBV6-1; d_gene: NA; j_gene: TRBJ1-1; abundance: few; CDR3aa: CASSGPGGTEAFF; CDR3nt: TGTGCCAGCAGTGGCCCGGGGGGCACTGAAGCTTTCTTT
v_gene: TRBV6-1; d_gene: NA; j_gene: TRBJ2-5; abundance: few; CDR3aa: CASSRYPRETQYF; CDR3nt: TGTGCCAGCAGTCGATATCCTAGAGAGACCCAGTACTTC
v_gene: TRBV6-1; d_gene: NA; j_gene: TRBJ2-7; abundance: few; CDR3aa: CASTTPGTGEQYF; CDR3nt: TGTGCCAGCACCACGCCAGGGACGGGGGAGCAGTACTTC
v_gene: TRBV7-3; d_gene: TRBD1; j_gene: TRBJ2-5; abundance: few; CDR3aa: CASSTTGGETQYF; CDR3nt: TGTGCCAGCAGCACGACAGGGGGCGAGACCCAGTACTTC
v_gene: TRBV19; d_gene: TRBD2; j_gene: TRBJ2-3; abundance: NA; CDR3aa: CASTRGASGGALDTQYF; CDR3nt: TGTGCCAGTACCCGAGGAGCTAGCGGGGGGGCCCTAGATACGCAGTATTTT
v_gene: TRBV20-1; d_gene: TRBD2; j_gene: TRBJ2-3; abundance: NA; CDR3aa: CSAAGGTQYF; CDR3nt: TGCAGTGCTGCGGGAGGGACGCAGTATTTT
v_gene: TRBV18; d_gene: NA; j_gene: TRBJ1-2; abundance: NA; CDR3aa: CASSPREFTYGYTF; CDR3nt: TGTGCCAGCTCACCAAGGGAGTTTACTTATGGCTACACCTTC
v_gene: TRBV2; d_gene: NA; j_gene: TRBJ1-5; abundance: NA; CDR3aa: CASSEAGGNQPQHF; CDR3nt: TGTGCCAGCAGTGAGGCCGGTGGCAATCAGCCCCAGCATTTT
v_gene: TRBV20-1; d_gene: NA; j_gene: TRBJ2-5; abundance: few; CDR3aa: CSVDGGETQYF; CDR3nt: TGCAGTGTCGACGGCGGGGAGACCCAGTACTTC
v_gene: TRBV19; d_gene: NA; j_gene: TRBJ1-5; abundance: medium-sized; CDR3aa: CASSIGRGGHQPQHF; CDR3nt: TGTGCCAGTAGTATAGGTAGAGGAGGTCATCAGCCCCAGCATTTT
v_gene: TRBV21-1; d_gene: NA; j_gene: TRBJ2-2; abundance: few; CDR3aa: CASSKSLAGYTGELFF; CDR3nt: TGTGCCAGCAGCAAATCACTAGCGGGGTACACCGGGGAGCTGTTTTTT
v_gene: TRBV30; d_gene: NA; j_gene: TRBJ2-7; abundance: few; CDR3aa: CAWSLRDLGEQYF; CDR3nt: TGTGCCTGGAGCTTGCGAGACCTCGGGGAGCAGTACTTC
v_gene: TRBV30; d_gene: TRBD1; j_gene: TRBJ1-2; abundance: few; CDR3aa: CAWSVGTGRYGYTF; CDR3nt: TGTGCCTGGAGTGTAGGGACAGGGCGGTATGGCTACACCTTC
v_gene: TRBV7-3; d_gene: NA; j_gene: TRBJ2-2; abundance: NA; CDR3aa: CASRAGKNTGELFF; CDR3nt: TGTGCCAGCAGGGCCGGGAAAAACACCGGGGAGCTGTTTTTT
v_gene: TRBV20-1; d_gene: NA; j_gene: TRBJ1-6; abundance: few; CDR3aa: CSAQTGHVSNSPLHF; CDR3nt: TGCAGTGCTCAGACAGGCCACGTCTCCAATTCACCCCTCCACTTT
v_gene: TRBV7-2; d_gene: TRBD1; j_gene: TRBJ1-2; abundance: few; CDR3aa: CASSSTGAFYGYTF; CDR3nt: TGTGCCAGCAGCTCGACAGGGGCCTTCTATGGCTACACCTTC
v_gene: TRBV10-3; d_gene: NA; j_gene: TRBJ1-2; abundance: NA; CDR3aa: CAISESGQGGYTF; CDR3nt: TGTGCCATCAGTGAGTCAGGGCAGGGTGGCTACACCTTC
v_gene: TRBV12-3/TRBV12-4; d_gene: NA; j_gene: TRBJ1-1; abundance: few; CDR3aa: CASSLAGDKGEAFF; CDR3nt: TGTGCCAGCAGTTTAGCTGGGGACAAGGGGGAAGCTTTCTTT
v_gene: TRBV12-3/TRBV12-4; d_gene: TRBD2; j_gene: TRBJ2-7; abundance: medium-sized; CDR3aa: CASSLLADYEQYF; CDR3nt: TGTGCCAGCAGTTTACTAGCGGATTACGAGCAGTACTTC
v_gene: TRBV6-4; d_gene: TRBD2; j_gene: TRBJ2-3; abundance: NA; CDR3aa: CASSDGLGDTQYF; CDR3nt: TGTGCCAGCAGCGACGGACTAGGGGATACGCAGTATTTT
v_gene: TRBV10-3; d_gene: TRBD1; j_gene: TRBJ2-5; abundance: few; CDR3aa: CAISESRQGKETQYF; CDR3nt: TGTGCCATCAGTGAGTCGAGACAGGGGAAGGAGACCCAGTACTTC
v_gene: TRBV5-1; d_gene: NA; j_gene: TRBJ1-2; abundance: few; CDR3aa: CASSFGGGANYGYTF; CDR3nt: TGCGCCAGCAGCTTCGGGGGAGGAGCTAACTATGGCTACACCTTC
v_gene: TRBV29-1; d_gene: NA; j_gene: TRBJ2-3; abundance: once; CDR3aa: CSVEDGGDTQYF; CDR3nt: TGCAGCGTTGAAGATGGGGGGGATACGCAGTATTTT
v_gene: TRBV30; d_gene: TRBD1; j_gene: TRBJ2-7; abundance: NA; CDR3aa: CAWSVGQGLSYEQYF; CDR3nt: TGTGCCTGGAGTGTTGGACAGGGCCTTTCCTACGAGCAGTACTTC
v_gene: TRBV7-6; d_gene: NA; j_gene: TRBJ2-7; abundance: few; CDR3aa: CASSLAQGYEQYF; CDR3nt: TGTGCCAGCAGCTTAGCCCAGGGCTACGAGCAGTACTTC
v_gene: TRBV30; d_gene: NA; j_gene: TRBJ1-4; abundance: NA; CDR3aa: CAWGRDGEKLFF; CDR3nt: TGTGCCTGGGGGAGGGACGGTGAAAAACTGTTTTTT
v_gene: TRBV20-1; d_gene: NA; j_gene: TRBJ2-3; abundance: NA; CDR3aa: CSARQPLGTDTQYF; CDR3nt: TGCAGTGCTAGGCAGCCCTTGGGGACAGATACGCAGTATTTT
v_gene: TRBV6-1; d_gene: NA; j_gene: TRBJ2-2; abundance: few; CDR3aa: CASTRETGELFF; CDR3nt: TGTGCCAGCACCCGTGAGACCGGGGAGCTGTTTTTT
v_gene: TRBV7-6; d_gene: NA; j_gene: TRBJ1-2; abundance: NA; CDR3aa: CASSLGFRGQGYTF; CDR3nt: TGTGCCAGCAGCTTAGGGTTTCGGGGGCAAGGCTACACCTTC
v_gene: TRBV19; d_gene: TRBD1; j_gene: TRBJ2-1; abundance: few; CDR3aa: CASSLQGAYNEQFF; CDR3nt: TGTGCCAGTAGCCTACAGGGGGCGTACAATGAGCAGTTCTTC
v_gene: TRBV7-9; d_gene: NA; j_gene: TRBJ1-2; abundance: few; CDR3aa: CASSLQDNYGYTF; CDR3nt: TGTGCCAGCAGCTTACAGGATAACTATGGCTACACCTTC
v_gene: TRBV20-1; d_gene: TRBD2; j_gene: TRBJ2-3; abundance: NA; CDR3aa: CSAMTSGETQYF; CDR3nt: TGCAGTGCTATGACTAGCGGTGAAACGCAGTATTTT
v_gene: TRBV12-3/TRBV12-4; d_gene: NA; j_gene: TRBJ1-1; abundance: NA; CDR3aa: CASSRGPTSTEAFF; CDR3nt: TGTGCCAGCAGCCGGGGACCGACCTCCACTGAAGCTTTCTTT
v_gene: TRBV6-1; d_gene: NA; j_gene: TRBJ1-6; abundance: medium-sized; CDR3aa: CASSARLAESPLHF; CDR3nt: TGTGCCAGCAGTGCCCGATTAGCGGAATCACCCCTCCACTTT
v_gene: TRBV7-9; d_gene: NA; j_gene: TRBJ1-1; abundance: large; CDR3aa: CASSFLTGPSTEAFF; CDR3nt: TGTGCCAGCAGCTTCTTGACAGGCCCGAGCACTGAAGCTTTCTTT
v_gene: TRBV30; d_gene: TRBD1; j_gene: TRBJ2-1; abundance: once; CDR3aa: CAWATGGRYNEQFF; CDR3nt: TGTGCCTGGGCGACAGGGGGCCGGTACAATGAGCAGTTCTTC
v_gene: TRBV5-6; d_gene: NA; j_gene: TRBJ1-6; abundance: few; CDR3aa: CASSLVRGISNSPLHF; CDR3nt: TGTGCCAGCAGCCTGGTTCGGGGGATTTCTAATTCACCCCTCCACTTT
v_gene: TRBV19; d_gene: NA; j_gene: TRBJ1-5; abundance: NA; CDR3aa: CASRGPRGSQPQHF; CDR3nt: TGTGCCAGTAGGGGTCCAAGAGGGAGTCAGCCCCAGCATTTT
v_gene: TRBV19; d_gene: TRBD2; j_gene: TRBJ2-2; abundance: NA; CDR3aa: CASSSLAGGRTGELFF; CDR3nt: TGTGCCAGTAGTAGTCTAGCGGGGGGGCGCACCGGGGAGCTGTTTTTT
v_gene: TRBV6-1; d_gene: NA; j_gene: TRBJ2-3; abundance: few; CDR3aa: CASSVLTRTLSTDTQYF; CDR3nt: TGTGCCAGCAGTGTCCTGACCCGGACCCTTAGCACAGATACGCAGTATTTT
v_gene: TRBV5-6; d_gene: NA; j_gene: TRBJ1-1; abundance: NA; CDR3aa: CASSPETWGNTEAFF; CDR3nt: TGTGCCAGCAGCCCGGAGACGTGGGGGAACACTGAAGCTTTCTTT
v_gene: TRBV12-3/TRBV12-4; d_gene: NA; j_gene: TRBJ2-7; abundance: NA; CDR3aa: CASSPRMFYEQYF; CDR3nt: TGTGCCAGCAGCCCCCGGATGTTCTACGAGCAGTACTTC
v_gene: TRBV4-2; d_gene: NA; j_gene: TRBJ1-2; abundance: NA; CDR3aa: CASSQVSGDKYGYTF; CDR3nt: TGTGCCAGCAGCCAAGTCTCAGGGGACAAGTATGGCTACACCTTC
v_gene: TRBV7-2; d_gene: NA; j_gene: TRBJ2-4; abundance: NA; CDR3aa: CASSFASNIQYF; CDR3nt: TGTGCCAGCAGCTTCGCGAGTAACATTCAGTACTTC
v_gene: TRBV27; d_gene: TRBD1; j_gene: TRBJ1-1; abundance: medium-sized; CDR3aa: CASSLSRAPTGRYVAFF; CDR3nt: TGTGCCAGCAGTTTATCGCGGGCCCCGACAGGGAGATACGTAGCTTTCTTT
v_gene: TRBV7-3; d_gene: NA; j_gene: TRBJ2-1; abundance: NA; CDR3aa: CASRRNPSDEQFF; CDR3nt: TGTGCCAGCAGACGCAATCCGAGTGATGAGCAGTTCTTC
v_gene: TRBV6-1; d_gene: NA; j_gene: TRBJ1-6; abundance: few; CDR3aa: CASSLAEPEGSPLHF; CDR3nt: TGTGCCAGCAGCCTCGCCGAGCCGGAGGGCTCACCCCTCCACTTT
v_gene: TRBV6-1; d_gene: TRBD1; j_gene: TRBJ1-3; abundance: NA; CDR3aa: CASSVHAGGAGNTIYF; CDR3nt: TGTGCCAGCAGTGTACACGCAGGGGGCGCGGGAAACACCATATATTTT
v_gene: TRBV5-1; d_gene: NA; j_gene: TRBJ1-6; abundance: NA; CDR3aa: CASSTGTSYNSPLHF; CDR3nt: TGCGCCAGCAGCACCGGGACAAGCTATAATTCACCCCTCCACTTT
v_gene: TRBV20-1; d_gene: NA; j_gene: TRBJ2-3; abundance: few; CDR3aa: CSASAGMGTDTQYF; CDR3nt: TGCAGTGCTAGTGCCGGTATGGGCACAGATACGCAGTATTTT
v_gene: TRBV24-1; d_gene: NA; j_gene: TRBJ2-5; abundance: NA; CDR3aa: CATSDPRGDAKETQYF; CDR3nt: TGTGCCACCAGTGATCCCCGGGGAGACGCTAAAGAGACCCAGTACTTC
v_gene: TRBV29-1; d_gene: NA; j_gene: TRBJ1-6; abundance: NA; CDR3aa: CSVGGSNNSPLHF; CDR3nt: TGCAGCGTTGGAGGCAGTAATAATTCACCCCTCCACTTT